Sequencing of this T cell receptor beta chain was carried out in a study of PD-1 blockade in classical Hodgkin lymphoma. Study outcomes and limitations: As was reported, newly diagnosed patients showed lower baseline TCR diversity than healthy donors did. Lower baseline TCR diversity marked trial partial responders and progressors.

The V gene's germline CDR1 is MNHEY and CDR2 SMNVEV (reference sequence). The J segment lost 7 bases and the V segment lost 5 bases, leaving 9 bases of the junction unmatched. This CDR3 contains 15 residues. Notes on this clone: No antigen is known for it.

Clones were read by immunoSEQ multiplex PCR, and TCRdb kept only the in-frame ones, dropping some. The sample includes roughly 15,000 clones, around 84% of them seen just once. Each patient relapsed following autologous stem cell transplantation, and prior brentuximab vedotin exposure differed. Complete response, partial response or progressive disease constituted the best responses recorded. J is TRBJ2-2 and V is TRBV27, with 8 bases matching TRBD1. This specimen was peripheral blood mononuclear cells (PBMCs), taken at baseline. The clonotype originates from a human donor with classical Hodgkin lymphoma. DNA of the CDR3: TGTGCCAGCAGTCCCAACAGGGGGGCGGGCGGGGAGCTGTTTTTT. It codes for CASSPNRGAGGELFF.